The 18 T cell receptor beta chains listed next were all sequenced from one sample in a study of regulatory T cells in long-lasting Graves disease. Described time point: newly diagnosed GD, antithyroid drugs for less than 3 months. RNA from PBMCs was the source of the TCR library. Relying on iRepertoire HTBI primers and Arm-PCR of CDR3 regions, the team built TCR beta libraries. TCRdb passed the multiplex PCR reads through MiXCR, listing each CDR3 protein once. The repertoire holds around 500,000 distinct CDR3 sequences, with 16% as singletons. These data were likewise used in another study, on T cells in Graves' hyperthyroidism and ophthalmopathy.

This material consisted of peripheral blood mononuclear cells (PBMCs), taken at new diagnosis, from a patient treated with antithyroid drugs. The receptors here all came from a woman aged 35-60 years with Graves disease.

The V and J genes are TRBV4-1 and TRBJ1-1; D call uncertain. Germline-derived CDR1 and CDR2 are MGHRA and YSYEKL. CDR3 size: 13 residues. V gave up 0 bases and J gave up 6 bases, with 8 bases separating them. CDR3 nucleotide sequence: TGCGCCAGCAGCCAAGATCTACGTGCTGAAGCTTTCTTT. Translated, it gives CASSQDLRAEAFF.

This clonotype was detected a few times. V usage is TRBV5-1 and J usage is TRBJ1-2, with D unresolved. The germline V gene encodes CDR1 SGHRS and CDR2 YFSETQ. The germline V and J ends were trimmed by 0 bases and 4 bases, with 10 bases remaining between them. The CDR3 length is 14 residues. The CDR3 nucleotides are TGCGCCAGCAGCTTGGGGTCTGGTAGCTATGGCTACACCTTC. Translation: CASSLGSGSYGYTF. Filled out from reference TRBV5-1 and TRBJ1-2, the complete variable domain reads KAGVTQTPRYLIKTRGQQVTLSCSPISGHRSVSWYQQTPGQGLQFLFEYFSETQRNKGNFPGRFSGRQFSNSRSEMNVSTLELGDSALYLCASSLGSGSYGYTFGSGTRLTVV.

This clonotype was found a few times. CDR3 nucleotide sequence: TGTGCCAGCAGTTTAAAGAAGGGACGGCACACTGAAGCTTTCTTT. It translates to CASSLKKGRHTEAFF. The chain has TRBV12-3 or TRBV12-4 and TRBJ1-1, with D possibly being TRBD1 (5 bases). CDR3 length: 15 residues. Trimming left V 2 bases short and J 3 bases short, with 13 bases between.

CDR3 protein: CSARDLQTYSYEQYF. DNA for the CDR3: TGCAGTGCTAGAGATCTCCAGACCTATTCCTACGAGCAGTACTTC. The chain joins TRBV20-1 to TRBJ2-7; D gene ambiguous. CDR1 is DFQATT and CDR2 is SNEGSKA in the germline V gene (reference sequence). There are 15 residues in the CDR3. Trimming pared 0 bases from V and 1 base from J, leaving 13 bases between.

This clonotype occurred a few times. This chain joins TRBV6-2 or TRBV6-3 and TRBJ2-1; 9 positions agree with TRBD2. The trim removed 2 bases at V and 5 bases at J, leaving 16 bases unmatched. The germline V gene has CDR1 MNHEY and CDR2 SVGEGT. The CDR3 has 19 residues. The CDR3, as DNA: TGTGCCAGCAGTTACCCGGGCGGGGCTAGCGGGGAGAATAACAATGAGCAGTTCTTC. Its translation: CASSYPGGASGENNNEQFF.

This clonotype has more than one count but fewer than ten. V and J are TRBV5-1 and TRBJ2-1, with unresolved D. CDR1 and CDR2 (germline): SGHRS, YFSETQ. V lost 1 base and J lost 0, with 8 bases in between. CDR3 size: 15 residues. The CDR3 nucleotides read TGCGCCAGCAGCTTGACGTCTAACTCCTACAATGAGCAGTTCTTC. Amino acid sequence: CASSLTSNSYNEQFF.

In its sample, this clonotype was seen many times. The V call is TRBV3-1, the J call TRBJ1-2; D not resolved. Germline V CDR1 and CDR2: LGHDT, YNNKEL (reference sequence). V lost 4 bases and J 8 bases, leaving 14 bases between the germline ends. This CDR3 is 13 amino acids long. CDR3 sequence reads: CASSLPGLAGYTF. The CDR3 DNA reads TGTGCCAGCAGCCTCCCGGGCCTAGCGGGCTACACCTTC.

This rearrangement joins TRBV2 to TRBJ1-2; TRBD1 is a possible D gene (5 bases). This CDR3 region has 11 residues. V lost 11 bases and J lost 3, with 10 bases in between. Germline CDR1 reads SNHLY; CDR2 reads FYNNEI. CDR3 sequence: CAGGRDYGYTF. The DNA of the CDR3 is TGTGCCGGGGGAAGGGACTATGGCTACACCTTC.

This clonotype was seen at least ten times. The CDR3 spells CASSDSTGGNSNQPQHF. The CDR3 coding sequence is TGTGCCAGCAGTGACTCGACAGGCGGAAATAGCAATCAGCCCCAGCATTTT. J is TRBJ1-5 and V is TRBV2; possibly TRBD1 for D (6 bases). This CDR3 has 17 residues. The ends were cut back, 3 bases at V and 0 bases at J, with 15 bases in the middle. Germline CDR1 reads SNHLY; CDR2 reads FYNNEI.

In this sample, this clonotype turned up many times. J is TRBJ1-3 and V is TRBV5-1, with a possible D match to TRBD1 (5 bases). Trimming removed 2 bases from V and 1 base from J, with 10 bases in between. CDR3 size: 15 residues. CDR1 and CDR2 (germline): SGHRS, YFSETQ. This CDR3 is CASSLEGLSGNTIYF. As DNA, the CDR3 is TGCGCCAGCAGCTTAGAGGGGTTATCTGGAAACACCATATATTTT.

This clonotype was observed at least ten times. The chain has TRBV11-2 and TRBJ1-2; no definite D call. There are 14 residues in the CDR3. Trimming pared 1 base from V and 8 bases from J, leaving 14 bases between. CDR1 is SGHAT, CDR2 FQNNGV, per germline. Here the CDR3 DNA reads TGTGCCAGCAGCTTAGGGCCCGCGGGTCACGGCTACACCTTC. The encoded protein is CASSLGPAGHGYTF.

This clonotype showed up many times. The CDR3: CSAPLVYEQYF. The DNA for the CDR3 is TGCAGTGCTCCTTTAGTTTACGAGCAGTACTTC. The chain couples TRBV20-1 to TRBJ2-7; D gene unclear. This CDR3 is built from 11 residues. Germline lookup yields CDR1 DFQATT and CDR2 SNEGSKA (reference sequence). With 5 bases removed from V and 4 bases from J, the gap between germline ends came to 9 bases.

This clonotype was seen many times. The chain joins TRBV2 to TRBJ1-5; TRBD1 agrees at 7 bases. V shed 6 bases, J shed 6 bases, and the junction held 5 bases outside the gene matches. Germline V gives CDR1 SNHLY, CDR2 FYNNEI. This CDR3 has 13 residues. CDR3 region: CASRRQGGQPQHF. CDR3 nucleotides: TGTGCCAGCAGGCGACAGGGAGGTCAGCCCCAGCATTTT.

In its sample, this clonotype was seen a few times. The V gene is TRBV4-1, the J gene TRBJ2-7, with 15 nucleotides matching TRBD2. Germline CDR1 is MGHRA and CDR2 is YSYEKL. The ends lost 4 bases at V and 0 bases at J; junction bases unmatched: 7. CDR3 length equals 18 residues. This CDR3 reads CASSLGTSGGSSSYEQYF. Written as DNA, the CDR3 is TGCGCCAGCAGCCTCGGGACTAGCGGGGGGTCGAGCTCCTACGAGCAGTACTTC.

The chain joins TRBV19 to TRBJ1-2, with 8 positions matching TRBD1. The trim removed 2 bases at V and 4 bases at J, leaving 9 bases unmatched. The germline gives CDR1 LNHDA, CDR2 SQIVND (reference sequence). The CDR3 contains 16 residues. CDR3 residues: CASSISRGQLSYGYTF. The CDR3 DNA is TGTGCCAGTAGTATATCCAGGGGGCAGCTTTCCTATGGCTACACCTTC.

This chain uses TRBV27 with TRBJ2-2; D is ambiguous. The V gene's germline CDR1 is MNHEY and CDR2 SMNVEV (reference sequence). The germline V and J ends were trimmed by 2 bases and 4 bases, with 8 bases remaining between them. This CDR3 is 14 amino acids long. The CDR3 DNA follows: TGTGCCAGCAGTTTAAATTGGGGCACCGGGGAGCTGTTTTTT. The encoded protein is CASSLNWGTGELFF.

This clonotype showed up just a few times. The genes are TRBV19 and TRBJ1-5, with TRBD1 matching 9 bases. Trimming at V came to 4 bases and at J to 0 bases, leaving 10 bases not matched to a gene. The CDR3 has 18 residues. CDR1 is LNHDA and CDR2 is SQIVND in the germline V gene (reference sequence). For the CDR3, the DNA is TGTGCCAGTAGTAACGGACAGGGGAGCCTCTATAGCAATCAGCCCCAGCATTTT. It yields the protein CASSNGQGSLYSNQPQHF. The whole variable domain, filled in from reference TRBV19 and TRBJ1-5, reads DGGITQSPKYLFRKEGQNVTLSCEQNLNHDAMYWYRQDPGQGLRLIYYSQIVNDFQKGDIAEGYSVSREKKESFPLTVTSAQKNPTAFYLCASSNGQGSLYSNQPQHFGDGTRLSIL.

Details on this clonotype: The final CDR3 position lacks the conserved phenylalanine or tryptophan, pointing to a likely read error. The rearrangement uses TRBV13 and TRBJ2-3; a possible D gene is TRBD1 (5 bases). CDR1 PRHDT and CDR2 FYEKMQ come from the germline V gene (reference sequence). V was clipped by 5 bases and J by 0 bases, with 15 bases between them. This CDR3 comprises 16 residues. CDR3: CASSPPPRESTDTQYS. In DNA form, the CDR3 reads TGTGCCAGCAGCCCCCCCCCCAGGGAAAGCACAGATACGCAGTATTCT.